This TCR beta chain was captured by sequencing in a study of OX40 agonist ivuxolimab in advanced cancers. Background on the study: As their treatment, patients were administered ivuxolimab, an agonistic anti-OX40 (CD134) antibody. Study-level results: Expanded clones belonging to CD8+ T cells outnumbered, on average, those of CD4+. Individuals who were partial responders at 0.1-3.0 mg/kg had clonal expansion that ranked among the lowest.

The CDR3 has 13 amino acids. V was pared by 4 bases and J by 6 bases, with 9 bases between. Germline V gene data show CDR1 as SGHTA and CDR2 as FQGNSA. Profiled with immunoSEQ multiplex PCR; TCRdb holds only in-frame clones, not every one. The repertoire holds 89,000 or so clones, about 90% seen once, with 6.5% to 8.5% in the top ten. With respect to this clone: No antigen is known for it.

The material was CD4+ or CD8+ T cells sorted from blood, obtained in a trial of the OX40 agonist ivuxolimab. This TCR was recovered from an adult with an advanced solid tumor such as melanoma, head and neck, liver or kidney cancer. The chain has TRBV7-2 and TRBJ2-2, with a possible D match to TRBD1 (5 bases). The CDR3 DNA sequence: TGTGCCAGCAGCTCGCTGGGGCCCGGGGAGCTGTTTTTT. Translating it yields CASSSLGPGELFF.